Each of the 15 T cell receptor beta chains below was sequenced from the same sample in a study of blood T cell repertoires in COVID-19 (TCRdb year 2020). The library was produced with the immunoSEQ multiplex PCR assay. TCRdb holds this immuneACCESS table with in-frame rearrangements only. Some clones are missing; in checked studies, unresolved V genes explain under half, and the rest has no known cause. Here the sample has about 360,000 clones; more than 70% occur a single time. Of the sample, approximately 3% is held by the ten largest clones. Sequencing was carried out using peripheral blood. The receptor set was obtained from a man aged 25 to 40 with active or convalescent COVID-19.

This clone was observed once. The chain links TRBV6-2 or TRBV6-3 to TRBJ2-5, with TRBD2 matching 7 bases. With 5 bases clipped from V and 1 base from J, the junction kept 13 bases outside the gene matches. The length of the CDR3 is 17 residues. Germline CDR1 is MNHEY and CDR2 is SVGEGT. The CDR3 DNA reads TGTGCCAGCAGTAAACTTCTCCAGCGGGGACCCCAAGAGACCCAGTACTTC. Translated, it gives CASSKLLQRGPQETQYF.

Written as DNA, the CDR3 is TGTGCCAGTAGTACCGGACAGGGCCGTGGCTACACCTTC. Its protein is CASSTGQGRGYTF. The J gene is TRBJ1-2, the V gene TRBV19; 8 nucleotides align to TRBD1. CDR3 length: 13 amino acids. Germline lookup yields CDR1 LNHDA and CDR2 SQIVND (reference sequence). V lost 4 bases and J lost 7; bases outside the gene matches: 5.

J is TRBJ2-3 and V is TRBV9; TRBD2 matches 9 bases. Trimming at V came to 4 bases and at J to 10 bases, leaving 10 bases not matched to a gene. Germline V gene data show CDR1 as SGDLS and CDR2 as YYNGEE. CDR3 length: 14 residues. CDR3 amino acids: CASSSGLALGPQYF. CDR3 DNA sequence: TGTGCCAGCAGCTCGGGACTAGCATTGGGTCCGCAGTATTTT.

This clone turned up a few times. The chain recombines TRBV18 with TRBJ2-5; possibly TRBD2 for D (5 bases). Looked up from germline, CDR1 is KGHSH and CDR2 is LQKENI. The CDR3 runs 14 residues. V was trimmed by 0 bases and J by 5 bases, leaving 10 bases between them. In DNA, the CDR3 is TGTGCCAGCTCACCACCGGAGGATTGGGAGACCCAGTACTTC. Protein product: CASSPPEDWETQYF.

V usage is TRBV29-1 and J usage is TRBJ2-3; 11 nucleotides match TRBD2. Germline CDR1 and CDR2: SQVTM and ANQGSEA. This CDR3 contains 14 residues. Trimming took 6 bases from V and 2 from J; bases not matched to a gene: 4. This CDR3 reads CSVGTSGTTDTQYF. As DNA, the CDR3 is TGCAGCGTCGGGACTAGCGGAACCACAGATACGCAGTATTTT.

The chain combines TRBV18 with TRBJ2-3; 9 nucleotides line up with TRBD2. V shed 4 bases and J 2 bases; nucleotides not matched to a gene: 10. Germline V gives CDR1 KGHSH, CDR2 LQKENI. This CDR3 region has 17 residues. This CDR3 is CASSLTGTSPFTDTQYF. DNA of the CDR3: TGTGCCAGCTCACTTACCGGGACTAGCCCATTCACAGATACGCAGTATTTT.

The chain joins TRBV4-2 to TRBJ2-1; D perhaps matches TRBD1 (6 bases). V gave up 3 bases and J gave up 9 bases, with 15 bases separating them. CDR1 and CDR2 (germline): LGHNA, YNFKEQ. This CDR3 region has 14 residues. CDR3 nucleotides: TGTGCCAGCAGCCAGGGACACGAATGTTGTGAGCAGTTCTTC. This sequence encodes CASSQGHECCEQFF.

This clone was found once. This chain joins TRBV5-6 and TRBJ2-7; tentatively, D is TRBD2 (6 bases). CDR1 SGHDT and CDR2 YYEEEE come from the germline V gene. CDR3 size: 16 residues. Trimming took 4 bases from V and 2 from J, leaving 19 bases between them. CDR3 protein: CASSRVPGTATYEQYF. The CDR3 DNA sequence: TGTGCCAGCAGCCGGGTCCCCGGGACTGCGACCTACGAGCAGTACTTC.

The chain employs TRBV7-9 and TRBJ2-1, with D perhaps TRBD1 (5 bases). V was pared by 1 base and J by 10 bases, with 8 bases between. Per the germline V gene, CDR1 is SEHNR and CDR2 is FQNEAQ (reference sequence). The CDR3 extends over 12 amino acids. The CDR3 sequence: CASSLGGREQFF. The CDR3 DNA reads as TGTGCCAGCAGCTTAGGGGGCAGGGAGCAGTTCTTC.

V gene TRBV11-3 combines with J gene TRBJ2-5; TRBD2 aligns across 7 bases. Germline CDR1 and CDR2: SGHNT and YENEEA. The CDR3 is 13 amino acids. The junction had 10 bases not matched to a gene; V was cut back by 8 bases and J by 7 bases. CDR3 nucleotides: TGTGCCAGCGGGGGGGACTTCCTTGCGACCCAGTACTTC. It yields the protein CASGGDFLATQYF. Looking up the rest from reference TRBV11-3 and TRBJ2-5 gives the full variable domain: EAGVVQSPRYKIIEKKQPVAFWCNPISGHNTLYWYLQNLGQGPELLIRYENEEAVDDSQLPKDRFSAERLKGVDSTLKIQPAELGDSAVYLCASGGDFLATQYFGPGTRLLVL.

The chain uses TRBV6-5 and TRBJ1-5, with no clear D. Germline loops: CDR1 MNHEY, CDR2 SVGAGI. The CDR3 contains 15 residues. Trimming pared 7 bases from V and 1 base from J, leaving 14 bases between. The chain's CDR3 is CASTVLQASNQPQHF. In DNA form, the CDR3 reads TGTGCCAGCACCGTACTTCAGGCAAGCAATCAGCCCCAGCATTTT.

The chain has TRBV19 and TRBJ2-5, with D maybe TRBD1 (6 bases). CDR3 length: 14 amino acids. From germline, CDR1 is LNHDA and CDR2 SQIVND (reference sequence). Trimming removed 0 bases at V and 4 bases at J, with 9 bases between. CDR3 coding DNA: TGTGCCAGTAGTATAGATCCCAGGGGAGAGACCCAGTACTTC. Amino acids: CASSIDPRGETQYF.

This sequence joins TRBV5-1 and TRBJ2-3, with TRBD2 identical over 10 bases. Germline assignment: CDR1 SGHRS and CDR2 YFSETQ. V gave up 4 bases and J gave up 6 bases; unmatched junction bases: 11. The CDR3 is made up of 16 amino acids. The CDR3 DNA reads TGCGCCAGCAGCAAGACTAGCGGGCCCCCGTCGGATACGCAGTATTTT. Translating gives CASSKTSGPPSDTQYF. Filled out from reference TRBV5-1 and TRBJ2-3, the complete variable domain reads KAGVTQTPRYLIKTRGQQVTLSCSPISGHRSVSWYQQTPGQGLQFLFEYFSETQRNKGNFPGRFSGRQFSNSRSEMNVSTLELGDSALYLCASSKTSGPPSDTQYFGPGTRLTVL.

The sample holds one count of this clone. The chain couples TRBV30 to TRBJ1-6; D possibly corresponds to TRBD1 (5 bases). CDR3 length: 13 residues. Germline V CDR1 and CDR2: GTSNPN, SVGIG (reference sequence). V lost 4 bases, J lost 10 bases, and 14 bases lay in between. CDR3 sequence: CAWKGGGTSPLHF. The CDR3 bases are TGTGCCTGGAAGGGAGGTGGGACCTCACCCCTCCACTTT. The variable domain in full, completed from reference TRBV30 and TRBJ1-6, reads SQTIHQWPATLVQPVGSPLSLECTVEGTSNPNLYWYRQAAGRGLQLLFYSVGIGQISSEVPQNLSASRPQDRQFILSSKKLLLSDSGFYLCAWKGGGTSPLHFGNGTRLTVT.

The V gene is TRBV24-1, the J gene TRBJ2-5, with 8 positions matching TRBD1. This CDR3 spans 13 amino acids. V lost 7 bases, J lost 4 bases, and 4 bases stayed unmatched. From germline, CDR1 is KGHDR and CDR2 SFDVKD. CDR3 bases: TGTGCCACCAGACAGACAGGGGCAGAGACCCAGTACTTC. Translation gives CATRQTGAETQYF.